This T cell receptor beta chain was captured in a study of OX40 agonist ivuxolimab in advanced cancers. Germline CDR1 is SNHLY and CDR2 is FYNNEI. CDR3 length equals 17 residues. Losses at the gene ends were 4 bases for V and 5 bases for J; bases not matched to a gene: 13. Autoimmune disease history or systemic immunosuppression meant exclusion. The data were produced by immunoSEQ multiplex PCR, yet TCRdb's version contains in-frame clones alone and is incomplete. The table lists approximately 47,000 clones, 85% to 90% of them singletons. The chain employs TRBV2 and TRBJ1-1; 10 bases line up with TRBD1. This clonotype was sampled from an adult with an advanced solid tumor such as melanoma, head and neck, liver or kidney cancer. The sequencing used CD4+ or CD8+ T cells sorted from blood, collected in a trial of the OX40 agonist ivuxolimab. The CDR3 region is CASSGSGQGCGGTEAFF. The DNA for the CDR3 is TGTGCCAGCAGTGGGTCGGGACAGGGGTGCGGGGGAACTGAAGCTTTCTTT.